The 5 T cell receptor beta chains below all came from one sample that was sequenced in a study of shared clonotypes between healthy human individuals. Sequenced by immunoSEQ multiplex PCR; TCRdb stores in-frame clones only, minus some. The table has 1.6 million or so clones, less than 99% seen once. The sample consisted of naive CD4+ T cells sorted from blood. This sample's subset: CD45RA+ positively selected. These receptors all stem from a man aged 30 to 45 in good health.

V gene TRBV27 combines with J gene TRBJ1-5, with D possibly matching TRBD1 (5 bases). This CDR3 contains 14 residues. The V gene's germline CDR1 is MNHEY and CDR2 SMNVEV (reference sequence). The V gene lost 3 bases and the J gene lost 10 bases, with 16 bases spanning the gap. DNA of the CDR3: TGTGCCAGCAGTTTTTTTGGGCCCCAGGGACCCCAGCATTTT. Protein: CASSFFGPQGPQHF.

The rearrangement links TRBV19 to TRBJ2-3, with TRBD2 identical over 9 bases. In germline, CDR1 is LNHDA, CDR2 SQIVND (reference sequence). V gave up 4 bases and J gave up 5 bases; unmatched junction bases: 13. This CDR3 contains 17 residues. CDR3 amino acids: CASSRFPRGRVVDTQYF. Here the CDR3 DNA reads TGTGCCAGTAGTAGATTCCCGCGCGGGAGGGTGGTAGATACGCAGTATTTT.

The DNA for the CDR3 is TGCAGTGCGGCAGGGTTCGAGCAGTACTTC. Protein: CSAAGFEQYF. The rearrangement joins TRBV20-1 to TRBJ2-7, with TRBD1 as a possible D gene (5 bases). The germline V gene has CDR1 DFQATT and CDR2 SNEGSKA (reference sequence). V was pared by 6 bases and J by 6 bases, with 9 bases between. The CDR3 is 10 amino acids.

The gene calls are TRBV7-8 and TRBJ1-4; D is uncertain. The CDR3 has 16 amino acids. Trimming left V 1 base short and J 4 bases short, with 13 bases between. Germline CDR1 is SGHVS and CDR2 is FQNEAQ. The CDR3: CASSLGPPGLNEKLFF. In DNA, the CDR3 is TGTGCCAGCAGCTTAGGTCCGCCAGGACTTAATGAAAAACTGTTTTTT.

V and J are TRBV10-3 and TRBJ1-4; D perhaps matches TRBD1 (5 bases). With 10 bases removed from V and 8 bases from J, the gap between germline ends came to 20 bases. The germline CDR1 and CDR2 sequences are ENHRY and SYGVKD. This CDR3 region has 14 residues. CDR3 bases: TGTGCCACCCGTGAAGGAGGGGTGAGGGAAAAACTGTTTTTT. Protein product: CATREGGVREKLFF.